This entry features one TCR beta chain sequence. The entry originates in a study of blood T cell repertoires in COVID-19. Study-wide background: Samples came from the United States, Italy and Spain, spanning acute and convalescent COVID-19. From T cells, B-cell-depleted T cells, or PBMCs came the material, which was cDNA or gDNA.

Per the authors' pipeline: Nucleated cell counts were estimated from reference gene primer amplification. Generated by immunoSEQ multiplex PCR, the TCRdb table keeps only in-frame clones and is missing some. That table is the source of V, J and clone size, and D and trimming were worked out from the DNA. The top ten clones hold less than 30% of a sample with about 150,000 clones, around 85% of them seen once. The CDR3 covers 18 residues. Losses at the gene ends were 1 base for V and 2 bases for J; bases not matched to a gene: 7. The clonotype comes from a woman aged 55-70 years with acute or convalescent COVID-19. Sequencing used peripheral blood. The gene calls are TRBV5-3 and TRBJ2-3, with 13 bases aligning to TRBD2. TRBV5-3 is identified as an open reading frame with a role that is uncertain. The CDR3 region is CARSLRTSGGPATDTQYF. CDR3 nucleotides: TGTGCCAGAAGCTTGCGGACTAGCGGGGGCCCCGCCACAGATACGCAGTATTTT.